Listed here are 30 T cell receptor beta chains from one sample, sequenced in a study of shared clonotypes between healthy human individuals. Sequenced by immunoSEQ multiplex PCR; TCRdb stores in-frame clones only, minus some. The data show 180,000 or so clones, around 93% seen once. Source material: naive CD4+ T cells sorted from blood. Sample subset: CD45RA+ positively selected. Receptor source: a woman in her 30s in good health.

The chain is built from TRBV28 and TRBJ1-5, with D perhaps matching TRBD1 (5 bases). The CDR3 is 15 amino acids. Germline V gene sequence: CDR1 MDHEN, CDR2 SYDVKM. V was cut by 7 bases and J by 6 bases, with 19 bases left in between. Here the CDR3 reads CASNPAAGPSQPQHF. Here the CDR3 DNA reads TGTGCCAGCAATCCGGCCGCAGGGCCTAGTCAGCCCCAGCATTTT.

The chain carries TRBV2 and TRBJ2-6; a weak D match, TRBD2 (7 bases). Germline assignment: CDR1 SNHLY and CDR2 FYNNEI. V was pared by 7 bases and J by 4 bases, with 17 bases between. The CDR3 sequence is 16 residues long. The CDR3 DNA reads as TGTGCCAGCACCCTCAATGGGGGGGCCGGGGCCAACGTCCTGACTTTC. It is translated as CASTLNGGAGANVLTF.

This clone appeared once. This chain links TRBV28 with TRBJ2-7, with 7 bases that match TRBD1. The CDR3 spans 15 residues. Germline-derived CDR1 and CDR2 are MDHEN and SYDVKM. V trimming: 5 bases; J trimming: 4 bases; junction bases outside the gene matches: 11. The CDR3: CASSTSSGTAYEQYF. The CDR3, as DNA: TGTGCCAGCAGTACATCCTCCGGGACAGCATACGAGCAGTACTTC.

CDR3 residues: CASSPLLAEGNTGELFF. The CDR3 DNA reads TGTGCCAGCAGCCCGCTACTAGCGGAGGGGAACACCGGGGAGCTGTTTTTT. The chain joins TRBV7-6 to TRBJ2-2; TRBD2 matches 8 bases. CDR3 size: 17 residues. V lost 5 bases and J lost 1; bases outside the gene matches: 9. CDR1 SGHVS and CDR2 FNYEAQ come from the germline V gene.

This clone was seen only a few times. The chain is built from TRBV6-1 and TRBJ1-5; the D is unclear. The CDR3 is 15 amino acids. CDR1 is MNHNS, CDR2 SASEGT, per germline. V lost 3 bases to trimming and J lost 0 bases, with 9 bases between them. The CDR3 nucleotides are TGTGCCAGCAGTGATTTGACCTATAGCAATCAGCCCCAGCATTTT. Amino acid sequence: CASSDLTYSNQPQHF.

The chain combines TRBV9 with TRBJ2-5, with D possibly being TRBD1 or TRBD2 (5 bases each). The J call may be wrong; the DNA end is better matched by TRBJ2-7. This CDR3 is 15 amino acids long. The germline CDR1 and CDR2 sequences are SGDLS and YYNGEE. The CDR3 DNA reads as TGTGCCAGCAGCGTAGGAGGGGTTACCTCCTACGAGCAGTACTTC. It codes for CASSVGGVTSYEQYF.

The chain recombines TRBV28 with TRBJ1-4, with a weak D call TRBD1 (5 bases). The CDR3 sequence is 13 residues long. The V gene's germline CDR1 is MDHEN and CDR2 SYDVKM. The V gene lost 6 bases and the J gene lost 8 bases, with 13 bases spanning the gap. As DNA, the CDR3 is TGTGCCAGCAGCGGGGACGGCATCGAAAAACTGTTTTTT. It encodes CASSGDGIEKLFF.

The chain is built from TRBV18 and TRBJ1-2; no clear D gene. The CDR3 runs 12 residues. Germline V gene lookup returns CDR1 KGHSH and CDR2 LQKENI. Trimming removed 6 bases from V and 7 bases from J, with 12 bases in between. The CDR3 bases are TGTGCCAGCTCCCCCTCCGAGGGTGGCTACACCTTC. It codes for CASSPSEGGYTF.

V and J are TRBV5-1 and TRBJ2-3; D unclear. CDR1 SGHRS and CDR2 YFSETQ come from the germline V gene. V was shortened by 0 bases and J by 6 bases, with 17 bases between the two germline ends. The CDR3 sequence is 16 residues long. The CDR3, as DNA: TGCGCCAGCAGCTTGGAGCCGCTCAATCCCCTGGATACGCAGTATTTT. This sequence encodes CASSLEPLNPLDTQYF.

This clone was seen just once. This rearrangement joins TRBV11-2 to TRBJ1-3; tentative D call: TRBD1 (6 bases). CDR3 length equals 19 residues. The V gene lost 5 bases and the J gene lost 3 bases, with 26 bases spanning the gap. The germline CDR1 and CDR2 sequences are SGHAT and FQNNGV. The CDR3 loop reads CASSHMKRGGNFDGNTIYF. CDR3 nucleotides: TGTGCCAGCAGCCACATGAAGAGGGGGGGAAACTTTGATGGAAACACCATATATTTT.

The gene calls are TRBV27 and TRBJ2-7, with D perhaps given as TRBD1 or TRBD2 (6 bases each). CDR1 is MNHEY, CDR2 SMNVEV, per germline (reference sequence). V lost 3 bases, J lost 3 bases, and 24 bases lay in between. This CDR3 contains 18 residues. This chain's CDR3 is CASSFLGGRDNWSYEQYF. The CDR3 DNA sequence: TGTGCCAGCAGTTTCCTCGGGGGAAGGGACAACTGGAGCTACGAGCAGTACTTC.

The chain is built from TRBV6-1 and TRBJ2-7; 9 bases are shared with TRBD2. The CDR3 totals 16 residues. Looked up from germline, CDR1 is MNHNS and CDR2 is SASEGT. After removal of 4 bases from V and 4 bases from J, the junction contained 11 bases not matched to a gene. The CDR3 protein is CASSVASGRGGYEQYF. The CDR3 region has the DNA TGTGCCAGCAGTGTAGCTAGCGGGCGGGGGGGATACGAGCAGTACTTC.

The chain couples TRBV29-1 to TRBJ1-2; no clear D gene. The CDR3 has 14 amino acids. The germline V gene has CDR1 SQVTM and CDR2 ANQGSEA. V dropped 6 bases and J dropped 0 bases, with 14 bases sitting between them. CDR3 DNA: TGCAGCGTGAACCCGGACGGATCTAACTATGGCTACACCTTC. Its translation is CSVNPDGSNYGYTF.

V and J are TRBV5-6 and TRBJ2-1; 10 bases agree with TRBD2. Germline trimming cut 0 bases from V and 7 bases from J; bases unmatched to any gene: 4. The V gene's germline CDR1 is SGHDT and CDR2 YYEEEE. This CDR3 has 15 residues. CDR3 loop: CASSLVLAGVNEQFF. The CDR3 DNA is TGTGCCAGCAGCTTGGTTCTAGCGGGAGTGAATGAGCAGTTCTTC. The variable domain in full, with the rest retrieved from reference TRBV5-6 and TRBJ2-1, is DAGVTQSPTHLIKTRGQQVTLRCSPKSGHDTVSWYQQALGQGPQFIFQYYEEEERQRGNFPDRFSGHQFPNYSSELNVNALLLGDSALYLCASSLVLAGVNEQFFGPGTRLTVL.

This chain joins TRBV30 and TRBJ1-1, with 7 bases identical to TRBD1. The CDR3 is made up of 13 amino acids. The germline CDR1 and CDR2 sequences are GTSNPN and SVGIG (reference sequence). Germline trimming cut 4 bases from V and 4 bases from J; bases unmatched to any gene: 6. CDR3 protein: CAWISQGITEAFF. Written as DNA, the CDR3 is TGTGCCTGGATTTCACAGGGGATCACTGAAGCTTTCTTT.

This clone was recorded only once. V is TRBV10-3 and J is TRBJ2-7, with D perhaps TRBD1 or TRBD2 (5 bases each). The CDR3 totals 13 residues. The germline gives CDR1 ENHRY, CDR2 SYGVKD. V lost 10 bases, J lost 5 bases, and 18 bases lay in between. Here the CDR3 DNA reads TGTGCCACATCTTCGGGGACGACGGACGAGCAGTACTTC. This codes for CATSSGTTDEQYF.

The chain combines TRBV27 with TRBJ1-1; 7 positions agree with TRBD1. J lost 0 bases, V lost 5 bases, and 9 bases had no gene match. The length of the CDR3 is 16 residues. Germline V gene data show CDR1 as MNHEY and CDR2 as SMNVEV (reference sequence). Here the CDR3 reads CASSPIQGPVNTEAFF. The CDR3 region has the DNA TGTGCCAGCAGTCCGATACAGGGGCCCGTGAACACTGAAGCTTTCTTT.

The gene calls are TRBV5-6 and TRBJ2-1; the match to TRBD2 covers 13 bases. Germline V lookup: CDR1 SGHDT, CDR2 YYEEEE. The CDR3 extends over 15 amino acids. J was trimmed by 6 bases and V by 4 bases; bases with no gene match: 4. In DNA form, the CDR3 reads TGTGCCAGCAGCCCGGGACTAGCGGGACGCAATGAGCAGTTCTTC. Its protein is CASSPGLAGRNEQFF.

In nucleotides, the CDR3 is TGTGCCAGCAGCTTATGGGATTTGGGGGAGCAGTACTTC. This translates into CASSLWDLGEQYF. V and J are TRBV11-3 and TRBJ2-5; TRBD1 or TRBD2 may be the D gene (5 bases each). Germline lookup yields CDR1 SGHNT and CDR2 YENEEA. Trimming shortened V by 2 bases and J by 11 bases, and 15 bases separated the two germline ends. The CDR3 loop spans 13 amino acids.

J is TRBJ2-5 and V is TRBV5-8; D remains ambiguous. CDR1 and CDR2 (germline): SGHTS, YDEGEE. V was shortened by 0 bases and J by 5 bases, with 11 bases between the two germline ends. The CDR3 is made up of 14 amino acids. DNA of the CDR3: TGTGCCAGCAGCTTGGAGTGGAGTAGGGAGACCCAGTACTTC. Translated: CASSLEWSRETQYF.

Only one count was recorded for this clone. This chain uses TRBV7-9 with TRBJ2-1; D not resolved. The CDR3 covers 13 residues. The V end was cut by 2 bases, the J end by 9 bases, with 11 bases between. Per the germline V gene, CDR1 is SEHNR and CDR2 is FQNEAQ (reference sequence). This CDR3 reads CASSLKVGREQFF. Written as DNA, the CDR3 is TGTGCCAGCAGCTTAAAAGTTGGACGTGAGCAGTTCTTC. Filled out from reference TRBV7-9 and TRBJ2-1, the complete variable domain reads DTGVSQNPRHKITKRGQNVTFRCDPISEHNRLYWYRQTLGQGPEFLTYFQNEAQLEKSRLLSDRFSAERPKGSFSTLEIQRTEQGDSAMYLCASSLKVGREQFFGPGTRLTVL.

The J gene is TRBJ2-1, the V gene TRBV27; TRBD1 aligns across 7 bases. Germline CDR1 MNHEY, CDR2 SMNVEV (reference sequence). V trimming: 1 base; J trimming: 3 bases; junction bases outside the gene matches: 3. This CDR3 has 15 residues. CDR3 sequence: CASSLYRGDYNEQFF. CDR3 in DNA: TGTGCCAGCAGTTTATACAGGGGCGACTACAATGAGCAGTTCTTC.

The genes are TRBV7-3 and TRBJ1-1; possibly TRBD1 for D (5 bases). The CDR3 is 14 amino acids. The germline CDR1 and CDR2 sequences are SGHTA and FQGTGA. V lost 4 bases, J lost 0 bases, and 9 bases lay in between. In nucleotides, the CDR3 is TGTGCCAGCAGCTCTGACAGTATGAACACTGAAGCTTTCTTT. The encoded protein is CASSSDSMNTEAFF.

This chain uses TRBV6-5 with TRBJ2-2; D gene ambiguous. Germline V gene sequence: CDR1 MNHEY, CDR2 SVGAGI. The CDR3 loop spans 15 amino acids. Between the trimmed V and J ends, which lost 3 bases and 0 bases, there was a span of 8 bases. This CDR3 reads CASSYRRSNTGELFF. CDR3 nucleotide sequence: TGTGCCAGCAGTTATCGGCGGTCGAACACCGGGGAGCTGTTTTTT.

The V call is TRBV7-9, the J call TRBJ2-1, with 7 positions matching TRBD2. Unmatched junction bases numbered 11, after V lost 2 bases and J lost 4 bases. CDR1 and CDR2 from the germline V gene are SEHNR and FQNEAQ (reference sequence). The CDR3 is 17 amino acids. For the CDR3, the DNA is TGTGCCAGCAGCTTAAACCCGGTGGCTAGCGGATACAATGAGCAGTTCTTC. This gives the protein CASSLNPVASGYNEQFF. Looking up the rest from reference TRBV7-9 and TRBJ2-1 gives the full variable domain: DTGVSQNPRHKITKRGQNVTFRCDPISEHNRLYWYRQTLGQGPEFLTYFQNEAQLEKSRLLSDRFSAERPKGSFSTLEIQRTEQGDSAMYLCASSLNPVASGYNEQFFGPGTRLTVL.

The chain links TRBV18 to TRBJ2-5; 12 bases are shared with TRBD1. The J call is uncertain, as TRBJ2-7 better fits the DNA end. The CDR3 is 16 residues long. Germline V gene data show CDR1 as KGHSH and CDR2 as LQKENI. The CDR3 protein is CASSLQTGTGGSEQYF. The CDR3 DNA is TGTGCCAGCTCACTCCAGACCGGGACAGGGGGCTCCGAGCAGTACTTC.

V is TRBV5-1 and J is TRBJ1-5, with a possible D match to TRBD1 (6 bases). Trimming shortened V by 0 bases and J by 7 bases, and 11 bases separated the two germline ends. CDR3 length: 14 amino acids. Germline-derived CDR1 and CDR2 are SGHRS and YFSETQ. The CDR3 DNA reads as TGCGCCAGCAGCTTGGTCGGGGGCAGGCAGCCCCAGCATTTT. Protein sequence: CASSLVGGRQPQHF.

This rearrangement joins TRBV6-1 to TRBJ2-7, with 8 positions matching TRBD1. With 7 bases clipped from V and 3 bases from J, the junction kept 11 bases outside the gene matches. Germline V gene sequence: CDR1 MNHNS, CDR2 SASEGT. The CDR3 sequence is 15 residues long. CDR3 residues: CASTSRQGAFYEQYF. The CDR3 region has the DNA TGTGCCAGCACTAGCCGGCAGGGGGCTTTCTACGAGCAGTACTTC.

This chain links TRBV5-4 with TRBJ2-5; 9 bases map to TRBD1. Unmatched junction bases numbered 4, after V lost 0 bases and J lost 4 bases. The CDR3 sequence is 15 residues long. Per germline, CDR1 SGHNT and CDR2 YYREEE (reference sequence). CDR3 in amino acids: CASSLGQGVGETQYF. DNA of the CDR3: TGTGCCAGCAGCTTGGGACAGGGGGTCGGAGAGACCCAGTACTTC.

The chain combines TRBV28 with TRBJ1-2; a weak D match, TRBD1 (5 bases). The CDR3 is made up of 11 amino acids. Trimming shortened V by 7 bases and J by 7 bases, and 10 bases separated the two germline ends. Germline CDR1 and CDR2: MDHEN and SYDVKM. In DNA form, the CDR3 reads TGTGCCAGCAACCCAGGGTCTGGCTACACCTTC. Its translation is CASNPGSGYTF.